The 13 T cell receptor beta chains below come from one sample, sequenced in a study of blood T cell repertoires in COVID-19. Generated by immunoSEQ multiplex PCR, the TCRdb table keeps only in-frame clones and is missing some. The sample contains about 340,000 clones, 87% of which appear only once. Source material: peripheral blood. The receptors originated from a woman in her 50s with COVID-19, enrolled during active disease.

The rearrangement links TRBV2 to TRBJ2-7; 14 nucleotides agree with TRBD2. Germline CDR1 is SNHLY and CDR2 is FYNNEI. CDR3 length: 16 amino acids. V gave up 1 base and J gave up 7 bases; unmatched junction bases: 6. In DNA form, the CDR3 reads TGTGCCAGCAGTGAAGGGGGGGGACTAGCGGGAGAGGAGCAGTACTTC. The encoded protein is CASSEGGGLAGEEQYF.

This clone came up a few times. This chain links TRBV12-3 or TRBV12-4 with TRBJ1-1; D might be TRBD1 (5 bases). V was pared by 6 bases and J by 7 bases, with 15 bases between. CDR3 length equals 13 residues. CDR3 sequence reads: CASRGWGLDEAFF. The CDR3 DNA sequence: TGTGCCAGCAGGGGATGGGGCCTGGATGAAGCTTTCTTT.

The V gene is TRBV5-4, the J gene TRBJ2-3, with a possible D match to TRBD1 (5 bases). Between the trimmed V and J ends, which lost 4 bases and 0 bases, there was a span of 9 bases. This CDR3 has 14 residues. Germline assignment: CDR1 SGHNT and CDR2 YYREEE (reference sequence). CDR3 DNA sequence: TGTGCCAGCAGCAAAAAGGGGAGCACAGATACGCAGTATTTT. This translates into CASSKKGSTDTQYF. The whole variable domain, remainder taken from reference TRBV5-4 and TRBJ2-3, is ETGVTQSPTHLIKTRGQQVTLRCSSQSGHNTVSWYQQALGQGPQFIFQYYREEENGRGNFPPRFSGLQFPNYSSELNVNALELDDSALYLCASSKKGSTDTQYFGPGTRLTVL.

This chain joins TRBV27 and TRBJ1-5; TRBD1 aligns across 7 bases. The CDR3 extends over 16 amino acids. CDR1 and CDR2 from the germline V gene are MNHEY and SMNVEV (reference sequence). With V trimmed by 4 bases and J by 6 bases, 12 bases remained unmatched. DNA of the CDR3: TGTGCCAGCAGTTATAACGGCCGACAGGGTGGTCAGCCCCAGCATTTT. Encoded protein: CASSYNGRQGGQPQHF.

This clone was recorded a few times. V usage is TRBV30 and J usage is TRBJ1-6; 9 nucleotides match TRBD1. J was trimmed by 10 bases and V by 4 bases; bases with no gene match: 5. Per germline, CDR1 GTSNPN and CDR2 SVGIG (reference sequence). The CDR3 is made up of 13 amino acids. CDR3 sequence (DNA): TGTGCCTGGACGGGACAGGGAACGTCACCCCTCCACTTT. This encodes CAWTGQGTSPLHF. Full variable domain (remainder filled in from reference TRBV30 and TRBJ1-6): SQTIHQWPATLVQPVGSPLSLECTVEGTSNPNLYWYRQAAGRGLQLLFYSVGIGQISSEVPQNLSASRPQDRQFILSSKKLLLSDSGFYLCAWTGQGTSPLHFGNGTRLTVT.

CDR3 sequence (DNA): TGCGCCAGCAGCTTGGACCGGGACACCTATCGAGAGACCCAGTACTTC. The encoded protein is CASSLDRDTYRETQYF. The rearrangement links TRBV5-1 to TRBJ2-5; D possibly corresponds to TRBD1 (6 bases). CDR1 is SGHRS and CDR2 is YFSETQ in the germline V gene. The CDR3 length is 16 residues. Trimming stripped 0 bases from V and 4 bases from J, with 16 bases between.

This rearrangement joins TRBV10-3 to TRBJ2-7; D is perhaps TRBD1 (5 bases). Looked up from germline, CDR1 is ENHRY and CDR2 is SYGVKD. The CDR3 extends over 14 amino acids. V lost 0 bases and J 2 bases, leaving 8 bases between the germline ends. CDR3 nucleotide sequence: TGTGCCATCAGTGAGTCGCAGGGTCCCTACGAGCAGTACTTC. Translating gives CAISESQGPYEQYF.

The CDR3 here is CASSADRGRPDTQYF. CDR3 in DNA: TGTGCCAGCAGCGCTGACAGGGGGCGCCCAGATACGCAGTATTTT. The chain joins TRBV7-9 to TRBJ2-3; 10 bases map to TRBD1. Germline CDR1 reads SEHNR; CDR2 reads FQNEAQ (reference sequence). CDR3 length: 15 amino acids. The V and J ends lost 5 bases and 4 bases, in that order; junction bases with no gene match: 6.

This chain connects TRBV3-1 (or the pseudogene TRBV3-2) to TRBJ2-6, with D uncertain. Germline CDR1 LGHDT, CDR2 YNNKEL (reference sequence). CDR3 length: 19 residues. Trimming removed 0 bases at V and 0 bases at J, with 15 bases between. Here the CDR3 DNA reads TGTGCCAGCAGCCAAGAGTGGCTTGGTTCAGACTCTGGGGCCAACGTCCTGACTTTC. Its protein is CASSQEWLGSDSGANVLTF.

The chain uses TRBV19 and TRBJ2-5, with a weak D call TRBD2 (5 bases). The V end was cut by 9 bases, the J end by 4 bases, with 9 bases between. The CDR3 loop spans 11 amino acids. In germline, CDR1 is LNHDA, CDR2 SQIVND (reference sequence). Here the CDR3 reads CASHSGETQYF. DNA for the CDR3: TGTGCCAGCCACAGCGGAGAGACCCAGTACTTC.

The chain carries TRBV4-2 and TRBJ2-7; 12 bases align to TRBD2. Unmatched junction bases numbered 9, after V lost 0 bases and J lost 6 bases. Germline CDR1 is LGHNA and CDR2 is YNFKEQ. The CDR3 totals 17 residues. CDR3 coding DNA: TGTGCCAGCAGCCAAGATGGCACTAGCGGGAGGAGAAGCGAGCAGTACTTC. Protein sequence: CASSQDGTSGRRSEQYF.

In this sample, this clone turned up a few times. The chain is built from TRBV7-9 and TRBJ2-5; D gene ambiguous. CDR3 length: 15 amino acids. Per germline, CDR1 SEHNR and CDR2 FQNEAQ (reference sequence). V was shortened by 1 base and J by 5 bases, with 14 bases between the two germline ends. CDR3: CASSLVLGGWETQYF. CDR3 nucleotides: TGTGCCAGCAGCTTAGTTCTTGGTGGCTGGGAGACCCAGTACTTC. Supplemented by reference TRBV7-9 and TRBJ2-5, the full variable domain reads DTGVSQNPRHKITKRGQNVTFRCDPISEHNRLYWYRQTLGQGPEFLTYFQNEAQLEKSRLLSDRFSAERPKGSFSTLEIQRTEQGDSAMYLCASSLVLGGWETQYFGPGTRLLVL.

This chain uses TRBV9 with TRBJ2-7; TRBD1 matches at 8 bases. The CDR3 contains 15 residues. Looked up from germline, CDR1 is SGDLS and CDR2 is YYNGEE. J lost 2 bases, V lost 4 bases, and 8 bases had no gene match. The CDR3, as DNA: TGTGCCAGCAGCCGTTTGAGGGACAGGACCTACGAGCAGTACTTC. Its translation: CASSRLRDRTYEQYF.